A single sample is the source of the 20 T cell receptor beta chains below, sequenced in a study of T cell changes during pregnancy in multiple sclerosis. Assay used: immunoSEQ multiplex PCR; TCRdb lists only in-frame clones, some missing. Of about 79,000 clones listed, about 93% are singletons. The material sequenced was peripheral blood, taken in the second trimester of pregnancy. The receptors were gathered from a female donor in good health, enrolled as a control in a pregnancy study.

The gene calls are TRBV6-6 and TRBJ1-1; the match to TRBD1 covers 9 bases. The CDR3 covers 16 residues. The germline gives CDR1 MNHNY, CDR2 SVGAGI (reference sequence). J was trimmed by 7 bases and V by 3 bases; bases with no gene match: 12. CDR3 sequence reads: CASSYRTGVATGEAFF. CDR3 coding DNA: TGTGCCAGCAGTTATAGGACAGGGGTAGCAACGGGTGAAGCTTTCTTT.

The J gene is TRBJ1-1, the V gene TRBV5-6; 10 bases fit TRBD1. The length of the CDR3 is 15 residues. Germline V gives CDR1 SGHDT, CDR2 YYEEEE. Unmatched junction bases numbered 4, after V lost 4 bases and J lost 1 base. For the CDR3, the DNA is TGTGCCAGCAGCCAGACAGGGGGCCCGAACACTGAAGCTTTCTTT. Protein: CASSQTGGPNTEAFF.

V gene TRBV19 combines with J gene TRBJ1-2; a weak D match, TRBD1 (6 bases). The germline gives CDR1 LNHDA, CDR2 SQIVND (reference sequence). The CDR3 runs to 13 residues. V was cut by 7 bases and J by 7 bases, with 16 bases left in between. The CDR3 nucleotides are TGTGCCAGTACTGACTTACAGGGTACTGGCTACACCTTC. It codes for CASTDLQGTGYTF.

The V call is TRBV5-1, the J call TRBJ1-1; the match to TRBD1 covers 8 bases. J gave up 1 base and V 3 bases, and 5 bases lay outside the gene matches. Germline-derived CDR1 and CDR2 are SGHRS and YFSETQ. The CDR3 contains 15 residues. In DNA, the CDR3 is TGCGCCAGCAGCTGGTCGGACAGGGAGAACACTGAAGCTTTCTTT. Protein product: CASSWSDRENTEAFF.

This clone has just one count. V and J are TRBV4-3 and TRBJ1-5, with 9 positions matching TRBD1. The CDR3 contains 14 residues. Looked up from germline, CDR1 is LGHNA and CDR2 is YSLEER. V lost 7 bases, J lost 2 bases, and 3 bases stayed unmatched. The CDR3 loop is CASNRQGGNQPQHF. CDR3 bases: TGCGCCAGCAACAGACAGGGGGGCAATCAGCCCCAGCATTTT.

In DNA, the CDR3 is TGTGCCCATCGGGTGTGGGCAACTAATGAAAAACTGTTTTTT. Encoded protein: CAHRVWATNEKLFF. The chain recombines TRBV30 with TRBJ1-4; D not certain. Germline CDR1 is GTSNPN and CDR2 is SVGIG (reference sequence). The CDR3 is 14 residues long. The V end lost 8 bases, the J end lost 0 bases, and 13 bases lay between the germline ends.

The CDR3 DNA sequence: TGCGCCAGCAGCCTAGCGGCCTCCAAAAACATTCAGTACTTC. This codes for CASSLAASKNIQYF. V and J are TRBV5-1 and TRBJ2-4; the match to TRBD2 covers 7 bases. Per the germline V gene, CDR1 is SGHRS and CDR2 is YFSETQ. V dropped 4 bases and J dropped 2; count of bases not matched to a gene: 3. This CDR3 has 14 residues.

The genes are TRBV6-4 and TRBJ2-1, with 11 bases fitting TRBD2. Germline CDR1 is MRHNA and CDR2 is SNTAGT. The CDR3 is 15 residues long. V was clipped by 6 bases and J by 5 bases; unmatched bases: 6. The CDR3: CASRPTSGVNNEQFF. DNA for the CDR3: TGTGCCAGCAGACCGACTAGCGGGGTCAACAATGAGCAGTTCTTC.

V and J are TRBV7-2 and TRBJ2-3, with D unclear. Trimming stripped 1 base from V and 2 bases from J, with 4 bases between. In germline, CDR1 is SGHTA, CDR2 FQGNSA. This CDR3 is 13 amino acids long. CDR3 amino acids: CASSLGATDTQYF. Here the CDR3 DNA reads TGTGCCAGCAGCTTAGGAGCCACAGATACGCAGTATTTT.

CDR3 sequence reads: CASSYGLAGNEQYF. CDR3 DNA: TGTGCCAGCAGCTACGGACTAGCGGGGAACGAGCAGTACTTC. The J gene is TRBJ2-7, the V gene TRBV5-6; the match to TRBD2 covers 12 bases. The germline V gene has CDR1 SGHDT and CDR2 YYEEEE. There are 14 residues in the CDR3. The V gene end was trimmed by 3 bases and the J gene end by 5 bases; junction bases not matched to a gene: 3. Based on the CDR3 plus reference TRBV5-6 and TRBJ2-7, the full variable domain is DAGVTQSPTHLIKTRGQQVTLRCSPKSGHDTVSWYQQALGQGPQFIFQYYEEEERQRGNFPDRFSGHQFPNYSSELNVNALLLGDSALYLCASSYGLAGNEQYFGPGTRLTVT.

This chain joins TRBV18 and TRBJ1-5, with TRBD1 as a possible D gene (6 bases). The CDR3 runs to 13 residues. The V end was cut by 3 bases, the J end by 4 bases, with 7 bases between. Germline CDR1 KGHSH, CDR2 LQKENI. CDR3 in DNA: TGTGCCAGCTCACCGGACAGAAATCAGCCCCAGCATTTT. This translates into CASSPDRNQPQHF.

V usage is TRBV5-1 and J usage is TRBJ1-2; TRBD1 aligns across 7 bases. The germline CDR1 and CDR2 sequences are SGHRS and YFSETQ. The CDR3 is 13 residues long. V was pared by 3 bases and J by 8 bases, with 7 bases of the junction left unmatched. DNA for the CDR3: TGCGCCAGCAGCTCACCCACAGGGGTAGGCTACACCTTC. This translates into CASSSPTGVGYTF.

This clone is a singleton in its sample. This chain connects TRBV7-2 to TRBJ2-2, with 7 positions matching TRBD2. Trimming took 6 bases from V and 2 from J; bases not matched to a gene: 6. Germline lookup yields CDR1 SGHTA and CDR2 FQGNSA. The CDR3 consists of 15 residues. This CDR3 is CASRTSYLNTGELFF. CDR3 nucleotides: TGTGCCAGCAGGACTAGCTACCTCAACACCGGGGAGCTGTTTTTT.

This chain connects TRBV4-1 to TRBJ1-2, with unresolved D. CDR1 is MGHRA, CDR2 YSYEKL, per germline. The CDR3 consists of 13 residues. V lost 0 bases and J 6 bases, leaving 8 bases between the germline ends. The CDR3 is CASSQEASDGYTF. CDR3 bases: TGCGCCAGCAGCCAAGAAGCGTCGGATGGCTACACCTTC.

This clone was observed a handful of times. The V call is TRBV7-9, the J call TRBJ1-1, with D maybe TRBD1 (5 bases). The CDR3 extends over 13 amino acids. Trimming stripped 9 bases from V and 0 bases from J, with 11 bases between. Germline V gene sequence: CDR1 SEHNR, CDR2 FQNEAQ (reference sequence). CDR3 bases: TGTGCCAGTGAGGGACTCTTGAACACTGAAGCTTTCTTT. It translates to CASEGLLNTEAFF.

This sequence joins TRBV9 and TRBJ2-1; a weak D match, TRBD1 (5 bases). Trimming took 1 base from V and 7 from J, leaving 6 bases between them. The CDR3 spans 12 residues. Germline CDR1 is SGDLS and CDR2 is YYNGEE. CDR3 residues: CASSVQGNEQFF. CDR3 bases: TGTGCCAGCAGCGTACAGGGAAATGAGCAGTTCTTC.

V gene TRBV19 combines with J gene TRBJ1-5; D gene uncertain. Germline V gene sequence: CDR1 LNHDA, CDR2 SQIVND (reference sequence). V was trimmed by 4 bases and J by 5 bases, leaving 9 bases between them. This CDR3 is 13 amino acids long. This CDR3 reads CASSKSPDQPQHF. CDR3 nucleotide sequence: TGTGCCAGTAGTAAATCCCCGGATCAGCCCCAGCATTTT.

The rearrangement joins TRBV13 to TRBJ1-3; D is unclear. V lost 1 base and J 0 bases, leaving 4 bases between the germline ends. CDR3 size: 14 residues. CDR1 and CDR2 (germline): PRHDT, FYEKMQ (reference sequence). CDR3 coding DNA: TGTGCCAGCAGCTTAGCCCTCTCTGGAAACACCATATATTTT. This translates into CASSLALSGNTIYF. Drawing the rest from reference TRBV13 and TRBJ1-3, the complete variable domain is AAGVIQSPRHLIKEKRETATLKCYPIPRHDTVYWYQQGPGQDPQFLISFYEKMQSDKGSIPDRFSAQQFSDYHSELNMSSLELGDSALYFCASSLALSGNTIYFGEGSWLTVV.

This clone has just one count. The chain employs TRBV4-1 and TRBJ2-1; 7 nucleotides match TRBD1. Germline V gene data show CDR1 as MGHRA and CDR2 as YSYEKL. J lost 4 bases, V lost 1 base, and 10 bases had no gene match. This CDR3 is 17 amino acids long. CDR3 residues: CASSQVATPGGYNEQFF. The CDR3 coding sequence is TGCGCCAGCAGCCAAGTTGCGACGCCAGGGGGTTACAATGAGCAGTTCTTC.

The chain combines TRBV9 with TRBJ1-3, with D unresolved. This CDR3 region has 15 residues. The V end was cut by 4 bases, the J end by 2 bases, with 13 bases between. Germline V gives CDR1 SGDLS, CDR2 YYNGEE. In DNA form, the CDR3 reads TGTGCCAGCAGCCCCGGGAACGATCCTGGAAACACCATATATTTT. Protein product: CASSPGNDPGNTIYF.